The following is a TCR beta chain sequence with its context. The sample is drawn from a study of blood T cell repertoires in COVID-19. In the study overall: Whether acute or convalescent, the COVID-19 samples came from the United States, Italy and Spain. Sources were T cells, B-cell-depleted T cells, or PBMCs; the material itself was cDNA or gDNA.

Original data processing: The authors estimated nucleated cell counts from reference gene primer amplification. Generated by immunoSEQ multiplex PCR, the TCRdb table keeps only in-frame clones and is missing some. The DNA gave D and trimming, while V, J and clone size come from that table. The table records fewer than 350,000 clones, nearly 90% of them present only once. Cohort placement rested on clinical history that participants reported themselves. CDR3 size: 14 residues. V lost 4 bases, J lost 7 bases, and 17 bases lay in between. CDR1 and CDR2 (germline): GTSNPN, SVGIG (reference sequence). Source material: PBMCs or T cells enriched from blood (not recorded which). The TCR originated in a woman aged 18-29 years with acute COVID-19. V usage is TRBV30 and J usage is TRBJ1-5, with D perhaps matching TRBD1 (5 bases). The CDR3 DNA follows: TGTGCCTGGACCCAGGAAGGGGTAGGGCAGCCCCAGCATTTT. It codes for CAWTQEGVGQPQHF.